This entry lists 32 T cell receptor beta chains sequenced from one sample in a study of blood T cell repertoires in COVID-19. The method was immunoSEQ multiplex PCR; TCRdb's version includes in-frame clones alone and lacks a portion of them. The table lists approximately 170,000 clones, 84% of them singletons. Specimen: PBMCs or T cells enriched from blood (not recorded which). The receptor source for this set is a man in his forties or fifties who had recovered from COVID-19.

This chain uses TRBV3-1 (or the pseudogene TRBV3-2) with TRBJ2-6; 7 bases are a match to TRBD2. The V gene end was trimmed by 4 bases and the J gene end by 1 base; junction bases not matched to a gene: 1. This CDR3 is built from 15 residues. The germline CDR1 and CDR2 sequences are LGHDT and YNNKEL (reference sequence). CDR3 DNA sequence: TGTGCCAGCAGCCGGGGGGGTTCTGGGGCCAACGTCCTGACTTTC. Translation: CASSRGGSGANVLTF.

This chain joins TRBV6-5 and TRBJ1-2; no firm D call. Trimming took off 8 bases at V and 5 bases at J, with 21 bases between the two ends. This CDR3 spans 15 amino acids. In germline, CDR1 is MNHEY, CDR2 SVGAGI. Here the CDR3 reads CASREISSLLYGYTF. The CDR3 region has the DNA TGTGCCAGCCGGGAGATCTCCTCTTTACTTTATGGCTACACCTTC.

The V gene is TRBV30, the J gene TRBJ2-7; TRBD1 matches 8 bases. There are 13 residues in the CDR3. Per the germline V gene, CDR1 is GTSNPN and CDR2 is SVGIG (reference sequence). The V segment lost 3 bases and the J segment 3 bases; nucleotides outside the gene matches: 4. DNA for the CDR3: TGTGCCTGGAGCTCCGGGACAGGCTACGAGCAGTACTTC. It is translated as CAWSSGTGYEQYF.

This clone was detected once. The V gene is TRBV27, the J gene TRBJ2-7; a possible D gene is TRBD1 (6 bases). The V and J ends lost 3 bases and 3 bases respectively, with 12 bases between them. The CDR3 runs to 14 residues. Per the germline V gene, CDR1 is MNHEY and CDR2 is SMNVEV (reference sequence). The CDR3 nucleotides read TGTGCCAGCAGTTTCTTACCGGACAGCTACGAGCAGTACTTC. As protein: CASSFLPDSYEQYF.

This sequence joins TRBV6-5 and TRBJ1-1; 9 positions agree with TRBD1. This CDR3 has 16 amino acids. The V gene's germline CDR1 is MNHEY and CDR2 SVGAGI. V lost 4 bases and J lost 1; bases outside the gene matches: 7. The CDR3 sequence: CASSSGQGTGNTEAFF. The DNA of the CDR3 is TGTGCCAGCAGTTCCGGACAGGGGACGGGGAACACTGAAGCTTTCTTT.

The CDR3 protein is CASSQDLTGASTDTQYF. CDR3 coding DNA: TGCGCCAGCAGCCAAGATTTAACAGGGGCCAGCACAGATACGCAGTATTTT. The rearrangement joins TRBV4-3 to TRBJ2-3, with 7 nucleotides matching TRBD1. From germline, CDR1 is LGHNA and CDR2 YSLEER. CDR3 length equals 17 residues. V trimming: 0 bases; J trimming: 0 bases; junction bases outside the gene matches: 6.

This chain connects TRBV7-6 to TRBJ2-2; D may be TRBD2 (7 bases). CDR1 is SGHVS and CDR2 is FNYEAQ in the germline V gene. Trimming left V 1 base short and J 0 bases short, with 15 bases between. This CDR3 region has 18 residues. The CDR3 sequence is CASSLGAGGGANTGELFF. The CDR3 DNA sequence: TGTGCCAGCAGCTTAGGGGCCGGCGGGGGCGCGAACACCGGGGAGCTGTTTTTT.

This clone was seen just once. Mismatch with germline at one junction end may stem from a read error. The chain recombines TRBV5-1 with TRBJ2-7, with TRBD1 as a possible D gene (5 bases). The CDR3 totals 15 residues. Germline CDR1 SGHRS, CDR2 YFSETQ. In nucleotides, the CDR3 is TGCGCCAGCAGCCACGACAGCCCTAAGTCCTCCGAGCAGTACTTC. It translates to CASSHDSPKSSEQYF.

A few counts support this clone. V and J are TRBV7-8 and TRBJ1-1, with TRBD1 identical over 7 bases. Looked up from germline, CDR1 is SGHVS and CDR2 is FQNEAQ. V lost 1 base and J lost 2; bases outside the gene matches: 4. The CDR3 extends over 15 amino acids. The CDR3 sequence: CASSLVDRANTEAFF. The CDR3 bases are TGTGCCAGCAGCTTAGTCGACAGGGCTAACACTGAAGCTTTCTTT.

This clone was picked up one time. The V call is TRBV9, the J call TRBJ2-1, with TRBD2 matching over 11 bases. V lost 3 bases and J lost 8; bases outside the gene matches: 7. This CDR3 contains 15 residues. Per germline, CDR1 SGDLS and CDR2 YYNGEE. The CDR3 spells CASSGSGTSGYEQFF. CDR3 DNA sequence: TGTGCCAGCAGCGGGAGTGGGACTAGCGGTTATGAGCAGTTCTTC.

The V and J genes are TRBV5-1 and TRBJ2-7; D is unclear. This CDR3 has 13 amino acids. CDR1 is SGHRS and CDR2 is YFSETQ in the germline V gene. V lost 0 bases and J 2 bases, leaving 6 bases between the germline ends. CDR3 amino acids: CASSLAVTYEQYF. The DNA of the CDR3 is TGCGCCAGCAGCTTGGCGGTGACCTACGAGCAGTACTTC.

The chain carries TRBV5-1 and TRBJ2-2, with D possibly TRBD2 on 6 matching bases. The CDR3 contains 15 residues. V dropped 4 bases and J dropped 0 bases, with 10 bases sitting between them. Per the germline V gene, CDR1 is SGHRS and CDR2 is YFSETQ. The CDR3 loop is CASSDRDSNTGELFF. The CDR3, as DNA: TGCGCCAGCAGCGACCGGGACTCGAACACCGGGGAGCTGTTTTTT.

This clone was picked up a small number of times. The rearrangement joins TRBV6-5 to TRBJ2-7; 9 positions agree with TRBD2. Germline V gene sequence: CDR1 MNHEY, CDR2 SVGAGI. The CDR3 is 16 residues long. V shed 0 bases and J 0 bases; nucleotides not matched to a gene: 3. The CDR3 bases are TGTGCCAGCAGTTACTCGAGCGGGGGGATCTCCTACGAGCAGTACTTC. The encoded protein is CASSYSSGGISYEQYF.

This chain joins TRBV5-1 and TRBJ2-1; 13 bases are a match to TRBD2. Trimming took 4 bases from V and 0 from J; bases not matched to a gene: 4. Germline values: CDR1 SGHRS, CDR2 YFSETQ. The CDR3 has 17 amino acids. DNA for the CDR3: TGCGCCAGCAGCCCACTAGCGGGGGGGAGCTCCTACAATGAGCAGTTCTTC. As protein: CASSPLAGGSSYNEQFF.

This chain links TRBV7-2 with TRBJ2-1; D remains ambiguous. The germline gives CDR1 SGHTA, CDR2 FQGNSA. The CDR3 totals 12 residues. Deletions cut 3 bases from V and 5 bases from J, with 5 bases between. Here the CDR3 DNA reads TGTGCCAGCAGCTTTTATGACAATGAGCAGTTCTTC. Its translation: CASSFYDNEQFF.

V and J are TRBV5-4 and TRBJ1-2; 7 nucleotides match TRBD1. The CDR3 totals 15 residues. Losses at the gene ends were 4 bases for V and 5 bases for J; bases not matched to a gene: 11. Germline V gives CDR1 SGHNT, CDR2 YYREEE (reference sequence). CDR3 in amino acids: CASSAGAGGGYGYTF. In DNA form, the CDR3 reads TGTGCCAGCAGCGCTGGGGCAGGGGGAGGTTATGGCTACACCTTC.

This clone has a handful of counts. The chain has TRBV7-3 and TRBJ1-1, with D maybe TRBD1 (5 bases). Germline assignment: CDR1 SGHTA and CDR2 FQGTGA. The CDR3 loop spans 17 amino acids. Trimming stripped 1 base from V and 0 bases from J, with 15 bases between. The CDR3, as DNA: TGTGCCAGCAGCTTAAAGGCGGGGGTGTACGTGAACACTGAAGCTTTCTTT. Protein product: CASSLKAGVYVNTEAFF.

CDR3 protein: CASSYMNTGELFF. CDR3 nucleotide sequence: TGTGCCAGCAGCTACATGAACACCGGGGAGCTGTTTTTT. This chain links TRBV5-5 with TRBJ2-2; D gene ambiguous. The ends were cut back, 3 bases at V and 1 base at J, with 4 bases in the middle. From germline, CDR1 is SGHKS and CDR2 YYEKEE (reference sequence). The CDR3 is 13 amino acids.

This sequence joins TRBV10-3 and TRBJ1-3; no clear D gene. Trimming took 6 bases from V and 6 from J, leaving 9 bases between them. This CDR3 has 12 residues. The germline V gene encodes CDR1 ENHRY and CDR2 SYGVKD. CDR3 in DNA: TGTGCCATCAGCGCAAACACAAACACCATATATTTT. It encodes CAISANTNTIYF.

The chain employs TRBV28 and TRBJ2-1; 8 bases map to TRBD2. CDR3 length: 15 residues. V was clipped by 2 bases and J by 5 bases; unmatched bases: 5. Germline assignment: CDR1 MDHEN and CDR2 SYDVKM. CDR3 nucleotide sequence: TGTGCCAGCAGTTTAGCGGGGGGTTTCGACAATGAGCAGTTCTTC. It is translated as CASSLAGGFDNEQFF.

The genes are TRBV28 and TRBJ1-5; D perhaps matches TRBD1 (6 bases). In germline, CDR1 is MDHEN, CDR2 SYDVKM. The ends were cut back, 5 bases at V and 4 bases at J, with 9 bases in the middle. The CDR3 sequence is 13 residues long. The CDR3 nucleotides read TGTGCCAGCAGTAGGACAGATAATCAGCCCCAGCATTTT. As protein: CASSRTDNQPQHF.

The CDR3 coding sequence is TGTGCCAGCAGTGGACGACAGACTAGCTCCTATAATTCACCCCTCCACTTT. Translation gives CASSGRQTSSYNSPLHF. This sequence joins TRBV6-1 and TRBJ1-6; weak D call: TRBD1 (5 bases). V was cut by 4 bases and J by 0 bases, with 13 bases left in between. Germline CDR1 is MNHNS and CDR2 is SASEGT. The CDR3 covers 17 residues.

The chain has TRBV5-6 and TRBJ2-1, with a possible D match to TRBD2 (6 bases). V was cut by 0 bases and J by 6 bases, with 16 bases left in between. The CDR3 is 16 amino acids. Germline V gene data show CDR1 as SGHDT and CDR2 as YYEEEE. In DNA form, the CDR3 reads TGTGCCAGCAGCTTGGGCACCGGGGGACTTGGCAATGAGCAGTTCTTC. Encoded protein: CASSLGTGGLGNEQFF.

The V gene is TRBV11-2, the J gene TRBJ2-2, with a weak D call TRBD1 (6 bases). CDR3 length: 16 residues. The V end was cut by 7 bases, the J end by 0 bases, with 15 bases between. The germline V gene has CDR1 SGHAT and CDR2 FQNNGV. CDR3 in amino acids: CASTLWGHANTGELFF. CDR3 DNA sequence: TGTGCCAGCACCCTATGGGGACACGCGAACACCGGGGAGCTGTTTTTT.

CDR3 DNA sequence: TGCGCCAGGCCGGGATTGGAGCAGTACTTC. This codes for CARPGLEQYF. This rearrangement joins TRBV10-2 to TRBJ2-7, with D maybe TRBD2 (5 bases). CDR1 WSHSY and CDR2 SAAADI come from the germline V gene. The CDR3 length is 10 residues. Trimming left V 9 bases short and J 7 bases short, with 10 bases between.

The chain is built from TRBV6-5 and TRBJ1-3; 7 nucleotides agree with TRBD1. The CDR3 is made up of 16 amino acids. Germline CDR1 is MNHEY and CDR2 is SVGAGI. Trimming removed 2 bases from V and 0 bases from J; junction bases left unmatched: 4. DNA for the CDR3: TGTGCCAGCAGTTACGGGGACAGCAACTCTGGAAACACCATATATTTT. Translated, it gives CASSYGDSNSGNTIYF.

Here the CDR3 DNA reads TGTGCCAGCAGCTTACAGGCTACGAACACTGAAGCTTTCTTT. Amino acids: CASSLQATNTEAFF. V gene TRBV11-2 combines with J gene TRBJ1-1, with D unresolved. This CDR3 has 14 amino acids. V was shortened by 2 bases and J by 1 base, with 8 bases between the two germline ends. Per germline, CDR1 SGHAT and CDR2 FQNNGV.

The gene calls are TRBV7-3 and TRBJ2-5, with TRBD1 identical over 9 bases. The CDR3 extends over 16 amino acids. The junction had 9 bases not matched to a gene; V was cut back by 2 bases and J by 5 bases. From germline, CDR1 is SGHTA and CDR2 FQGTGA. The CDR3 DNA reads as TGTGCCAGCAGCTTAGGTCCGGGACAGGGAGGGGAGACCCAGTACTTC. The encoded protein is CASSLGPGQGGETQYF. The whole variable domain, remainder taken from reference TRBV7-3 and TRBJ2-5, is GAGVSQTPSNKVTEKGKYVELRCDPISGHTALYWYRQSLGQGPEFLIYFQGTGAADDSGLPNDRFFAVRPEGSVSTLKIQRTERGDSAVYLCASSLGPGQGGETQYFGPGTRLLVL.

The CDR3 bases are TGTGCCAGCAGTCGGACTCCACAAGAGACCCAGTACTTC. This translates into CASSRTPQETQYF. This chain links TRBV6-2 or TRBV6-3 with TRBJ2-5; TRBD2 is a possible D gene (5 bases). The CDR3 has 13 residues. Trimming shortened V by 5 bases and J by 2 bases, and 9 bases separated the two germline ends. The germline V gene encodes CDR1 MNHEY and CDR2 SVGEGT.

The V call is TRBV5-1, the J call TRBJ1-4; D remains ambiguous. Germline V gene sequence: CDR1 SGHRS, CDR2 YFSETQ. V was pared by 1 base and J by 8 bases, with 9 bases between. This CDR3 has 13 residues. The CDR3 DNA sequence: TGCGCCAGCAGCTTGAGGGCGGGGGAAAAACTGTTTTTT. Translating gives CASSLRAGEKLFF.

This rearrangement joins TRBV18 to TRBJ1-5; the D is unclear. V lost 4 bases and J 0 bases, leaving 7 bases between the germline ends. Per germline, CDR1 KGHSH and CDR2 LQKENI. The CDR3 is made up of 14 amino acids. CDR3 in amino acids: CASSRGGSNQPQHF. CDR3 DNA: TGTGCCAGCTCACGCGGAGGTAGCAATCAGCCCCAGCATTTT.

This rearrangement joins TRBV6-2 or TRBV6-3 to TRBJ1-5, with 7 nucleotides matching TRBD1. This CDR3 has 16 amino acids. From germline, CDR1 is MNHEY and CDR2 SVGEGT. Unmatched junction bases numbered 11, after V lost 5 bases and J lost 4 bases. Here the CDR3 reads CASSPGQVRVNQPQHF. The CDR3 bases are TGTGCCAGCAGTCCCGGACAGGTCAGGGTAAATCAGCCCCAGCATTTT.